These 15 T cell receptor beta chains originate from one sample sequenced in a study of T-cell memory formation after mild COVID-19. MiXCR, run by TCRdb on the 5' RACE reads, gives a single entry per CDR3 protein. Here the sample spans around 200,000 distinct CDR3 sequences, 20% to 25% being singletons. The sequenced sample was PBMCs or a T cell subset sorted from them (not recorded which). The receptors derive from an adult woman who had mild COVID-19 (a few samples of this study predate the infection). Cell type and time point are not known.

This clonotype was counted a few times. The V call is TRBV4-2, the J call TRBJ2-7; D is unresolved. The CDR3 contains 11 residues. Germline V gives CDR1 LGHNA, CDR2 YNFKEQ. Trimming pared 1 base from V and 6 bases from J, leaving 4 bases between. The CDR3 here is CASSQVGEQYF. CDR3 DNA: TGTGCCAGCAGCCAAGTTGGCGAGCAGTACTTC.

This clonotype was observed a handful of times. V is TRBV19 and J is TRBJ2-5; TRBD2 matches at 8 bases. Germline CDR1 is LNHDA and CDR2 is SQIVND (reference sequence). This CDR3 contains 14 residues. V dropped 3 bases and J dropped 4; count of bases not matched to a gene: 4. The CDR3 protein is CASSMLLAGETQYF. DNA for the CDR3: TGTGCCAGTAGTATGTTGCTAGCGGGAGAGACCCAGTACTTC.

This clonotype was counted ten times or more. The J gene is TRBJ2-1, the V gene TRBV6-5; TRBD2 matches at 9 bases. V was clipped by 0 bases and J by 4 bases; unmatched bases: 7. The germline V gene encodes CDR1 MNHEY and CDR2 SVGAGI. The length of the CDR3 is 17 residues. CDR3 loop: CASSYSTTSGKYNEQFF. As DNA, the CDR3 is TGTGCCAGCAGTTACTCGACGACTAGCGGAAAATACAATGAGCAGTTCTTC.

The J gene is TRBJ2-2, the V gene TRBV7-6; D is ambiguous. This CDR3 is 12 amino acids long. The V and J ends lost 5 bases and 5 bases respectively, with 6 bases between them. From germline, CDR1 is SGHVS and CDR2 FNYEAQ. DNA of the CDR3: TGTGCCAGCAGCCCCTTAACCGGGGAGCTGTTTTTT. Amino acid sequence: CASSPLTGELFF.

This clonotype appeared a few times. The chain is built from TRBV4-1 and TRBJ2-7; D assignment may be TRBD1 or TRBD2 (5 bases each). Trimming stripped 1 base from V and 3 bases from J, with 19 bases between. The CDR3 is 17 residues long. Germline V lookup: CDR1 MGHRA, CDR2 YSYEKL. CDR3 protein: CASSQVGTGTDYYEQYF. The CDR3 DNA reads TGCGCCAGCAGCCAAGTAGGAACCGGGACCGATTACTACGAGCAGTACTTC.

This clonotype showed up many times. The chain has TRBV6-2 or TRBV6-3 and TRBJ2-7; D not certain. Trimming stripped 5 bases from V and 0 bases from J, with 14 bases between. This CDR3 has 15 residues. In germline, CDR1 is MNHEY, CDR2 SVGEGT. DNA of the CDR3: TGTGCCAGCAGTGCCTGGTTAGACTCCTCCTACGAGCAGTACTTC. Translated, it gives CASSAWLDSSYEQYF.

Many counts were recorded for this clonotype. This chain connects TRBV6-2 or TRBV6-3 to TRBJ2-1; 8 nucleotides match TRBD2. CDR3 length: 15 amino acids. The V segment lost 6 bases and the J segment 1 base; nucleotides outside the gene matches: 5. In germline, CDR1 is MNHEY, CDR2 SVGEGT. CDR3: CASSLTSGSYNEQFF. As DNA, the CDR3 is TGTGCCAGCAGCCTTACTAGCGGATCCTACAATGAGCAGTTCTTC.

This chain links TRBV12-3 or TRBV12-4 with TRBJ2-7; the match to TRBD1 covers 8 bases. The CDR3 runs to 14 residues. V dropped 4 bases and J dropped 7; count of bases not matched to a gene: 9. The CDR3 DNA follows: TGTGCCAGCAGTTCCCGGGACAGGTCTCAGGAGCAGTACTTC. Protein sequence: CASSSRDRSQEQYF.

This clonotype was seen at least ten times. V is TRBV6-2 or TRBV6-3 and J is TRBJ2-4; 12 nucleotides match TRBD2. The CDR3 length is 16 residues. Per the germline V gene, CDR1 is MNHEY and CDR2 is SVGEGT. With 4 bases clipped from V and 2 bases from J, the junction kept 3 bases outside the gene matches. CDR3 nucleotide sequence: TGTGCCAGCAGTTTCGGACTAGCGGGGACCAAAAACATTCAGTACTTC. Its translation: CASSFGLAGTKNIQYF.

The chain combines TRBV12-3 or TRBV12-4 with TRBJ2-7; D not resolved. With 6 bases removed from V and 2 bases from J, the gap between germline ends came to 11 bases. CDR3 size: 13 residues. The CDR3, as DNA: TGTGCCAGCAGCATTGTAGACCCCTACGAGCAGTACTTC. This codes for CASSIVDPYEQYF.

This chain joins TRBV7-3 and TRBJ2-3; no clear D. CDR1 and CDR2 (germline): SGHTA, FQGTGA. The CDR3 is made up of 15 amino acids. V lost 5 bases and J lost 2, with 14 bases in between. The CDR3 here is CASSPSVSHTDTQYF. DNA for the CDR3: TGTGCCAGCAGCCCTTCGGTCAGTCACACAGATACGCAGTATTTT.

This clonotype was seen only a few times. The chain couples TRBV12-3 or TRBV12-4 to TRBJ2-7; 9 bases match TRBD1. V shed 5 bases and J 5 bases; nucleotides not matched to a gene: 7. The CDR3 consists of 14 residues. CDR3 DNA: TGTGCCAGCAGTCGCTACAGGGGGCCCGACGAGCAGTACTTC. It yields the protein CASSRYRGPDEQYF.

The sample holds a few counts of this clonotype. This sequence joins TRBV29-1 and TRBJ2-1; D remains unclear. Germline lookup yields CDR1 SQVTM and CDR2 ANQGSEA. The germline V and J ends were trimmed by 3 bases and 7 bases, with 13 bases remaining between them. This CDR3 has 13 amino acids. The CDR3 nucleotides read TGCAGCGTTGAGGGATTGACCCAAAATGAGCAGTTCTTC. Its translation: CSVEGLTQNEQFF.

This clonotype was counted between two and nine times. The V and J genes are TRBV5-1 and TRBJ2-7; 10 positions match TRBD2. V shed 5 bases and J 6 bases; nucleotides not matched to a gene: 14. Looked up from germline, CDR1 is SGHRS and CDR2 is YFSETQ. This CDR3 is 16 amino acids long. CDR3 bases: TGCGCCAGCAGTATCCCTACGGGGGGACTAGCGAGCGAGCAGTACTTC. Translation gives CASSIPTGGLASEQYF.

In the case of this clonotype: One end of the junction does not line up with germline, which may come from a read error. The genes are TRBV19 and TRBJ2-2, with D perhaps matching TRBD1 or TRBD2 (5 bases each). Germline loops: CDR1 LNHDA, CDR2 SQIVND (reference sequence). The CDR3 covers 13 residues. The CDR3 DNA follows: TGTGCCAGTAGTGAGGGGAACACCGGGGATCTGTTTTTT. Translation: CASSEGNTGDLFF.